This is a list of T cell receptor beta chains from one sample in a study of control samples from healthy donors and cancer patients. Only in-frame clones appear in the TCRdb table, and some are missing; sequencing was by immunoSEQ multiplex PCR. The table includes around 20,000 clones, roughly 80% detected once. Sequencing was done on a sample of PBMCs. These receptors all come from an older man with head and neck cancer. The conserved cysteine and the conserved F or W are not part of the CDR3 here. The order of the fields is J gene, V gene, CDR3 protein.

TRBJ2-1 | TRBV20-1 | SASRGSGLNEQF
TRBJ1-2 | TRBV2 | ASSERGAHRGLNYGYT
TRBJ1-3 | TRBV5-4 | ASSLGQGEAGNTIY
TRBJ1-2 | TRBV7-9 | ASSFDQVANYGYT
TRBJ2-7 | TRBV3-1/TRBV3-2 | ASSQAYEQY
TRBJ1-2 | TRBV6-4 | ASSDTGQALYGYT
TRBJ2-5 | TRBV7-2 | ASSSRTGQETQY
TRBJ2-5 | TRBV5-1 | ASSSPLSSLGQETQY
TRBJ2-1 | TRBV5-4 | ASSSKGGNEQF
TRBJ1-5 | TRBV29-1 | SVPRGGIPPQNRPQH
TRBJ2-7 | TRBV29-1 | SVEDPGTDYEQY
TRBJ1-1 | TRBV3-1/TRBV3-2 | ASSQGQGTEAF
TRBJ2-1 | TRBV11-3 | ASSQGSNEQF
TRBJ1-4 | TRBV7-9 | ASSLNPGATGEKLF
TRBJ2-1 | TRBV4-1 | ASSQEAGTLYNEQF
TRBJ1-2 | TRBV2 | ASSQRRDREDGYT
TRBJ1-5 | TRBV6-2/TRBV6-3 | ASSYPGALSRLGNQPQH
TRBJ2-6 | TRBV19 | ASSITTAGANVLT
TRBJ1-1 | TRBV28 | ASSPPLRGGNTEAF
TRBJ1-2 | TRBV7-9 | ASSYRDNYGYT
TRBJ2-1 | TRBV4-1 | ASSLNGESSSYNEQF
TRBJ2-1 | TRBV7-2 | ASSLTSAEQF
TRBJ2-1 | TRBV5-1 | ASSSLLPGGVGNEQF